The 10 T cell receptor beta chains reported below all come from one sample, sequenced in a study of beta chain features in type 1 diabetes. General observations from the study: Shortening that was moderate but significant affected the TCRB CDR3s of Type 1 diabetes patients in all four CD4+ subsets.

cDNA synthesis used the whole RNA isolate, giving expressed TCRB sequences. Here immunoSEQ multiplex PCR was the method, and the copy in TCRdb shows in-frame clones only, minus some. The data show 150,000 to 200,000 clones, roughly 59% seen once. Their target antigens are unknown. Material for sequencing was naive CD4+ T cells from blood. The source of these receptors is a man aged 25-45 years with type 1 diabetes.

This sequence joins TRBV7-2 and TRBJ2-1; 7 bases map to TRBD2. J lost 12 bases, V lost 6 bases, and 8 bases had no gene match. Germline V gives CDR1 SGHTA, CDR2 FQGNSA. The CDR3 spans 12 residues. The CDR3 region has the DNA TGTGCCAGCAGTCGAACTGGGACTACGCAGTTCTTC. Protein: CASSRTGTTQFF.

This chain connects TRBV14 to TRBJ2-5, with TRBD2 identical over 7 bases. Looked up from germline, CDR1 is SGHDN and CDR2 is FVKESK. V was clipped by 6 bases and J by 5 bases; unmatched bases: 9. The CDR3 extends over 14 amino acids. The CDR3 DNA reads TGTGCCAGCAGTCCAAGATCCGGGGGGGAGACCCAGTACTTC. Translated: CASSPRSGGETQYF.

The chain links TRBV28 to TRBJ1-2, with 7 bases lining up with TRBD1. The CDR3 loop spans 13 amino acids. Germline-derived CDR1 and CDR2 are MDHEN and SYDVKM. V trimming: 7 bases; J trimming: 2 bases; junction bases outside the gene matches: 4. Written as DNA, the CDR3 is TGTGCCAGCAACGTACAGGGGAACTATGGCTACACCTTC. It codes for CASNVQGNYGYTF.

The V and J genes are TRBV30 and TRBJ1-1, with no clear D. The length of the CDR3 is 13 residues. Germline V lookup: CDR1 GTSNPN, CDR2 SVGIG (reference sequence). V was pared by 2 bases and J by 4 bases, with 11 bases between. The CDR3 protein is CAWSSNGVTEAFF. The CDR3 DNA is TGTGCCTGGAGTTCAAATGGGGTCACTGAAGCTTTCTTT.

This clone has more than one count but fewer than ten. This chain connects TRBV18 to TRBJ2-7, with 8 bases fitting TRBD1. Germline CDR1 reads KGHSH; CDR2 reads LQKENI. After removal of 5 bases from V and 0 bases from J, the junction contained 6 bases not matched to a gene. The CDR3 loop spans 15 amino acids. The CDR3 bases are TGTGCCAGCTCATTGGGACAGGCGAGCTCCTACGAGCAGTACTTC. This codes for CASSLGQASSYEQYF.

This chain uses TRBV5-6 with TRBJ1-1; tentatively, D is TRBD1 (5 bases). The CDR3 runs to 16 residues. The V end lost 0 bases, the J end lost 4 bases, and 16 bases lay between the germline ends. The germline V gene encodes CDR1 SGHDT and CDR2 YYEEEE. CDR3: CASSLAITTGSTEAFF. The CDR3 DNA reads TGTGCCAGCAGCTTGGCCATTACAACAGGAAGCACTGAAGCTTTCTTT. Complete variable domain (other parts from reference TRBV5-6 and TRBJ1-1): DAGVTQSPTHLIKTRGQQVTLRCSPKSGHDTVSWYQQALGQGPQFIFQYYEEEERQRGNFPDRFSGHQFPNYSSELNVNALLLGDSALYLCASSLAITTGSTEAFFGQGTRLTVV.

The genes are TRBV30 and TRBJ2-1; 7 bases align to TRBD2. Germline CDR1 reads GTSNPN; CDR2 reads SVGIG (reference sequence). The length of the CDR3 is 14 residues. J was trimmed by 9 bases and V by 0 bases; bases with no gene match: 8. CDR3 DNA sequence: TGTGCCTGGAGTGTTGGACGGGGGGATGCTGAGCAGTTCTTC. Translated: CAWSVGRGDAEQFF. Full variable domain (missing parts from reference TRBV30 and TRBJ2-1): SQTIHQWPATLVQPVGSPLSLECTVEGTSNPNLYWYRQAAGRGLQLLFYSVGIGQISSEVPQNLSASRPQDRQFILSSKKLLLSDSGFYLCAWSVGRGDAEQFFGPGTRLTVL.

J is TRBJ2-3 and V is TRBV9, with D unclear. The V gene lost 6 bases and the J gene lost 6 bases, with 11 bases spanning the gap. The CDR3 extends over 12 amino acids. Germline CDR1 reads SGDLS; CDR2 reads YYNGEE. For the CDR3, the DNA is TGTGCCAGCAACCAACCTCGGGATACGCAGTATTTT. It translates to CASNQPRDTQYF. Supplemented by reference TRBV9 and TRBJ2-3, the full variable domain reads DSGVTQTPKHLITATGQRVTLRCSPRSGDLSVYWYQQSLDQGLQFLIQYYNGEERAKGNILERFSAQQFPDLHSELNLSSLELGDSALYFCASNQPRDTQYFGPGTRLTVL.

This clone was seen a handful of times. The chain couples TRBV6-1 to TRBJ2-7, with D perhaps TRBD2 (6 bases). The CDR3 is 15 residues long. V was clipped by 4 bases and J by 0 bases, with 13 bases between them. CDR1 and CDR2 (germline): MNHNS, SASEGT. CDR3: CASSARDGSSYEQYF. The CDR3 DNA reads TGTGCCAGCAGTGCCCGGGACGGGAGCTCCTACGAGCAGTACTTC.

The gene calls are TRBV9 and TRBJ2-3, with D uncertain. Trimming pared 0 bases from V and 6 bases from J, leaving 11 bases between. The CDR3 totals 14 residues. Per the germline V gene, CDR1 is SGDLS and CDR2 is YYNGEE. CDR3 region: CASSVEPLGDTQYF. CDR3 nucleotide sequence: TGTGCCAGCAGCGTAGAACCCCTCGGGGATACGCAGTATTTT.